Shown below are 21 T cell receptor beta chains from a single sample sequenced in a study of Ad26.COV2.S vaccination and SARS-CoV-2 variants. Only in-frame clones appear in the TCRdb table, and some are missing; sequencing was by immunoSEQ multiplex PCR. The sample shows more than 400,000 clones, about 90% of them seen only once. Treatment meaning: some 20 received Ad26.COV2.S at low or high dose, single or two shots; about 5 received placebo; per-sample allocation not given. Specimen acquisition occurred on day 63 following the initial vaccine or placebo injection. The source was peripheral blood, collected in a trial of Ad26.COV2.S vaccine versus placebo. The source of these receptors is a person between 18 and 65 years old who received the Ad26.COV2.S COVID-19 vaccine or a placebo.

The chain recombines TRBV14 with TRBJ2-7; no clear D. Trimming shortened V by 1 base and J by 4 bases, and 20 bases separated the two germline ends. CDR1 SGHDN and CDR2 FVKESK come from the germline V gene. This CDR3 contains 17 residues. The CDR3 nucleotides read TGTGCCAGCAGCCAAGGGCAGTCCCATTCACCTACTTACGAGCAGTACTTC. Its protein is CASSQGQSHSPTYEQYF.

The chain combines TRBV30 with TRBJ1-4; tentative D call: TRBD1 (6 bases). The V gene lost 2 bases and the J gene lost 8 bases, with 12 bases spanning the gap. This CDR3 region has 13 residues. Germline lookup yields CDR1 GTSNPN and CDR2 SVGIG (reference sequence). CDR3 protein: CAWSFAQGEKLFF. The CDR3 nucleotides read TGTGCCTGGAGTTTCGCCCAGGGGGAAAAACTGTTTTTT.

The chain uses TRBV5-1 and TRBJ2-7, with TRBD1 identical over 8 bases. The V segment lost 6 bases and the J segment 5 bases; nucleotides outside the gene matches: 1. The CDR3 totals 11 residues. CDR1 is SGHRS and CDR2 is YFSETQ in the germline V gene. The CDR3 region has the DNA TGCGCCAGCAAGGACAGGGACGAGCAGTACTTC. Protein product: CASKDRDEQYF.

J is TRBJ1-1 and V is TRBV29-1; D not certain. Trimming removed 5 bases at V and 6 bases at J, with 13 bases between. CDR1 is SQVTM and CDR2 is ANQGSEA in the germline V gene. CDR3 length equals 12 residues. CDR3 bases: TGCAGCGTTCGATCGGAGGTCTCTGAAGCTTTCTTT. Its translation is CSVRSEVSEAFF.

This chain joins TRBV30 and TRBJ1-1; 9 bases fit TRBD1. CDR1 and CDR2 (germline): GTSNPN, SVGIG (reference sequence). This CDR3 is 15 amino acids long. V was clipped by 4 bases and J by 3 bases; unmatched bases: 9. This CDR3 is CAWTRQGVVDTEAFF. For the CDR3, the DNA is TGTGCCTGGACCCGACAGGGGGTGGTGGACACTGAAGCTTTCTTT.

This sequence joins TRBV5-1 and TRBJ1-2, with 7 bases lining up with TRBD1. The CDR3 contains 14 residues. After removal of 1 base from V and 10 bases from J, the junction contained 10 bases not matched to a gene. CDR1 and CDR2 (germline): SGHRS, YFSETQ. CDR3 DNA: TGCGCCAGCAGCTTGAATGGCAGGGGGGAAGTCTACACCTTC. This codes for CASSLNGRGEVYTF.

The V gene is TRBV27, the J gene TRBJ2-7, with 8 bases fitting TRBD1. This CDR3 has 17 residues. V lost 6 bases and J lost 6; bases outside the gene matches: 19. Germline CDR1 and CDR2: MNHEY and SMNVEV (reference sequence). CDR3 sequence (DNA): TGTGCCAGCAGCCCGAATTCAGGGGGCACTACTTTAAGCGAGCAGTACTTC. Translating gives CASSPNSGGTTLSEQYF.

A remark on this clone: The conserved closing phenylalanine or tryptophan is absent in this CDR3, likely reflecting a read error. The DNA is left out, because the CDR3 cannot be placed on it with certainty; the CDR3 is given as TCRdb lists it. This rearrangement joins TRBV5-6 to TRBJ1-2. Germline-derived CDR1 and CDR2 are SGHDT and YYEEEE. The CDR3 spans 9 residues, counting both ends. The CDR3 region is CASSFFGST.

J is TRBJ1-1 and V is TRBV6-5; D not certain. The CDR3 is 12 residues long. The V gene's germline CDR1 is MNHEY and CDR2 SVGAGI. V was shortened by 6 bases and J by 1 base, with 6 bases between the two germline ends. CDR3 amino acids: CASRTENTEAFF. The CDR3 region has the DNA TGTGCCAGCAGGACGGAGAACACTGAAGCTTTCTTT.

The rearrangement uses TRBV28 and TRBJ1-6; D remains unclear. The length of the CDR3 is 15 residues. Germline CDR1 MDHEN, CDR2 SYDVKM. V was trimmed by 4 bases and J by 10 bases, leaving 17 bases between them. The CDR3 DNA reads TGTGCCAGCAGTTCCTCCCCCCAGCGGGCATCACCCCTCCACTTT. Its translation: CASSSSPQRASPLHF.

The chain combines TRBV2 with TRBJ1-5; D is possibly TRBD1 (6 bases). Germline V gives CDR1 SNHLY, CDR2 FYNNEI. This CDR3 is built from 13 residues. Trimming left V 6 bases short and J 4 bases short, with 10 bases between. CDR3 protein: CASSEGVNQPQHF. In DNA, the CDR3 is TGTGCCAGCAGCGAGGGGGTGAATCAGCCCCAGCATTTT. Full variable domain (missing parts from reference TRBV2 and TRBJ1-5): EPEVTQTPSHQVTQMGQEVILRCVPISNHLYFYWYRQILGQKVEFLVSFYNNEISEKSEIFDDQFSVERPDGSNFTLKIRSTKLEDSAMYFCASSEGVNQPQHFGDGTRLSIL.

The chain uses TRBV6-5 and TRBJ2-7; 8 bases are shared with TRBD2. The CDR3 length is 13 residues. Unmatched junction bases numbered 4, after V lost 2 bases and J lost 7 bases. Germline lookup yields CDR1 MNHEY and CDR2 SVGAGI. This chain's CDR3 is CASSYPGGEEQYF. As DNA, the CDR3 is TGTGCCAGCAGTTACCCCGGGGGGGAAGAGCAGTACTTC.

The rearrangement links TRBV4-3 to TRBJ2-7, with D hard to call. Trimming took off 1 base at V and 3 bases at J, with 7 bases between the two ends. Germline-derived CDR1 and CDR2 are LGHNA and YSLEER. There are 13 residues in the CDR3. The CDR3 DNA reads as TGCGCCAGCAGCCAAGGATCGGGCTACGAGCAGTACTTC. Residues: CASSQGSGYEQYF.

The chain uses TRBV5-1 and TRBJ2-7, with TRBD1 matching over 7 bases. CDR3 length equals 14 residues. The germline V gene encodes CDR1 SGHRS and CDR2 YFSETQ. Trimming cost V 5 bases and J 3 bases; bases outside gene matches: 8. Here the CDR3 DNA reads TGCGCCAGCAGATTCCTGGGACAGAGCTACGAGCAGTACTTC. Translating it yields CASRFLGQSYEQYF.

J is TRBJ1-2 and V is TRBV19, with 7 bases fitting TRBD1. Germline lookup yields CDR1 LNHDA and CDR2 SQIVND (reference sequence). The length of the CDR3 is 14 residues. Germline trimming cut 6 bases from V and 0 bases from J; bases unmatched to any gene: 4. The CDR3 nucleotides read TGTGCCAGTAGCGCGACAGGGTCTAACTATGGCTACACCTTC. It codes for CASSATGSNYGYTF. Combining the CDR3 with reference TRBV19 and TRBJ1-2 gives the whole variable domain DGGITQSPKYLFRKEGQNVTLSCEQNLNHDAMYWYRQDPGQGLRLIYYSQIVNDFQKGDIAEGYSVSREKKESFPLTVTSAQKNPTAFYLCASSATGSNYGYTFGSGTRLTVV.

This chain joins TRBV2 and TRBJ1-3, with 9 bases identical to TRBD1. With 7 bases clipped from V and 1 base from J, the junction kept 8 bases outside the gene matches. Germline V lookup: CDR1 SNHLY, CDR2 FYNNEI. The CDR3 runs to 16 residues. The CDR3 nucleotides read TGTGCCAGCACCGGACAGGGGATCATTTCTGGAAACACCATATATTTT. Protein product: CASTGQGIISGNTIYF.

This clone came up a few times. This chain joins TRBV11-2 and TRBJ2-5; 9 positions agree with TRBD2. V gave up 10 bases and J gave up 2 bases; unmatched junction bases: 8. This CDR3 has 14 amino acids. The germline gives CDR1 SGHAT, CDR2 FQNNGV. Here the CDR3 DNA reads TGTGCCACCTCCGGTAGCGGGAGACAAGAGACCCAGTACTTC. It specifies CATSGSGRQETQYF.

The chain couples TRBV28 to TRBJ2-1, with 8 bases lining up with TRBD1. V shed 2 bases and J 0 bases; nucleotides not matched to a gene: 0. Looked up from germline, CDR1 is MDHEN and CDR2 is SYDVKM. The CDR3 is 15 residues long. The CDR3 nucleotides read TGTGCCAGCAGTTTAACAGGGGGCTCCTACAATGAGCAGTTCTTC. This translates into CASSLTGGSYNEQFF.

The chain employs TRBV4-1 and TRBJ1-2; maybe TRBD1 (6 bases). The CDR3 runs 14 residues. Germline lookup yields CDR1 MGHRA and CDR2 YSYEKL. The V end lost 1 base, the J end lost 6 bases, and 12 bases lay between the germline ends. The CDR3 bases are TGCGCCAGCAGCCAAGTACTCGGGGACAATGGCTACACCTTC. Residues: CASSQVLGDNGYTF.

The chain is built from TRBV4-3 and TRBJ2-3; the D is unclear. Germline V gene lookup returns CDR1 LGHNA and CDR2 YSLEER. The V end lost 4 bases, the J end lost 5 bases, and 13 bases lay between the germline ends. The length of the CDR3 is 14 residues. CDR3 sequence: CASSLNSKRDTQYF. CDR3 DNA sequence: TGCGCCAGCAGCCTGAACAGCAAAAGAGATACGCAGTATTTT.

This clone has just one count. The V gene is TRBV6-2 or TRBV6-3, the J gene TRBJ2-5; D gene uncertain. This CDR3 region has 12 residues. V was pared by 2 bases and J by 3 bases, with 4 bases between. From germline, CDR1 is MNHEY and CDR2 SVGEGT. The CDR3 DNA is TGTGCCAGCAGTTACATCAAAGAGACCCAGTACTTC. Translating gives CASSYIKETQYF.